This TCR beta chain was recovered during a study of Graves' ophthalmopathy and Graves' hyperthyroidism. Study-wide background: Calling hyperthyroidism stable required that no ophthalmopathy show up within 18 months of follow-up.

If patients had other autoimmune diseases, uncontrolled infections, pregnancy or lactation, they were excluded. The evidence that diagnosis relied on was clinical symptoms, serum thyroxine, TRAb, thyroid ultrasound and orbital computed tomography. Beta-chain TCR CDR3 regions were amplified from RNA transcripts. Investigators did first-round RT-PCR with HTBI primers, then second-round multiplex PCR. TCRdb re-analysed the multiplex PCR reads in MiXCR, keeping a single row per CDR3 protein. The repertoire holds over a million distinct CDR3 sequences, with less than 45% as singletons. Trimming cost V 3 bases and J 16 bases, with 12 bases left between them. This CDR3 spans 11 amino acids. A word on this clonotype: Its matching antigen is unknown. A much larger clonotype is one base distant, so this may be a read error.

Overall study findings and caveats: Ophthalmopathy was separated from stable hyperthyroidism by a 13-signature model with approximately 90% sensitivity and approximately 81% specificity.

The TCR was taken from an adult man with Graves' hyperthyroidism. This chain uses TRBV12-3 or TRBV12-4 with TRBJ1-4; no clear D gene. Sequences were obtained from peripheral blood or thyroid tissue (not recorded which). The CDR3 is CASSFNGLPFF. The CDR3 nucleotides read TGTGCCAGCAGTTTTAACGGGTTACCGTTTTTT.